Following are 23 T cell receptor beta chains from one sample sequenced in a study of vaccination effects on CD4 cells after COVID-19. Clones were sequenced by immunoSEQ multiplex PCR, and TCRdb holds only the in-frame ones, with some missing. The sample includes under 70,000 clones, 76% of them seen just once. These receptors' targets are unknown. ViraFEST used viral peptide pools to expand antigen-specific CD4+ T cells before sequencing. Isolating CD4+ T cells followed 9 to 10 days of culture. Confirmation by PCR established that the person had SARS-CoV-2 infection between March and December 2020. The sequenced sample was CD4+ T cells from PBMCs cultured with HIV peptides, obtained before COVID-19 vaccination. The subset here: HIV-1 Nef peptide pool negative control/reference culture. The source is a human donor who had a prior SARS-CoV-2 infection.

The CDR3 DNA reads as TGTGCCAGCAGCCCACCGGGACATGAGAATGAAAAACTGTTTTTT. Translating gives CASSPPGHENEKLFF. V gene TRBV7-2 combines with J gene TRBJ1-4; D might be TRBD1 (6 bases). V dropped 5 bases and J dropped 5 bases, with 15 bases sitting between them. The CDR3 runs to 15 residues. The V gene's germline CDR1 is SGHTA and CDR2 FQGNSA.

CDR3 coding DNA: TGTGCCAGCAGCGACCGGACTAGTGTAAATGAGCAGTTCTTC. Protein: CASSDRTSVNEQFF. This chain uses TRBV5-4 with TRBJ2-1, with 7 nucleotides matching TRBD2. CDR1 and CDR2 from the germline V gene are SGHNT and YYREEE (reference sequence). The CDR3 contains 14 residues. The ends lost 4 bases at V and 7 bases at J; junction bases unmatched: 8.

The genes are TRBV4-2 and TRBJ2-1; TRBD1 matches at 12 bases. The CDR3 sequence is 17 residues long. From germline, CDR1 is LGHNA and CDR2 YNFKEQ. The junction had 8 bases not matched to a gene; V was cut back by 1 base and J by 7 bases. CDR3 bases: TGTGCCAGCAGCCAAGGTCGGGGACAGGGGGCCGATAATGAGCAGTTCTTC. Translation gives CASSQGRGQGADNEQFF.

The gene calls are TRBV7-2 and TRBJ1-2; no definite D call. V was pared by 1 base and J by 8 bases, with 8 bases between. Germline V lookup: CDR1 SGHTA, CDR2 FQGNSA. This CDR3 has 12 residues. CDR3 sequence (DNA): TGTGCCAGCAGCTTAGGACCGTCGGGCTACACCTTC. Its translation is CASSLGPSGYTF.

The chain employs TRBV12-5 and TRBJ1-1, with TRBD1 matching 7 bases. This CDR3 has 19 residues. Germline lookup yields CDR1 LGHNT and CDR2 FRNRAP. The junction had 19 bases not matched to a gene; V was cut back by 5 bases and J by 1 base. CDR3 region: CASGPTSYRGGSWNTEAFF. In DNA, the CDR3 is TGTGCTAGTGGTCCAACGTCCTACAGGGGCGGAAGTTGGAACACTGAAGCTTTCTTT.

The V gene is TRBV19, the J gene TRBJ2-5; perhaps TRBD1 as D (5 bases). Germline CDR1 reads LNHDA; CDR2 reads SQIVND (reference sequence). Trimming removed 6 bases from V and 4 bases from J, with 12 bases in between. The CDR3 loop spans 13 amino acids. The CDR3: CASSEQVRETQYF. The CDR3 coding sequence is TGTGCCAGTAGCGAACAGGTTAGAGAGACCCAGTACTTC.

This clone appeared a few times. V is TRBV4-2 and J is TRBJ1-4; 8 nucleotides agree with TRBD1. The CDR3 totals 15 residues. Germline V CDR1 and CDR2: LGHNA, YNFKEQ. V trimming: 0 bases; J trimming: 11 bases; junction bases outside the gene matches: 8. Here the CDR3 reads CASSQDHTGGLKLFF. CDR3 DNA: TGTGCCAGCAGCCAAGATCACACAGGGGGATTGAAACTGTTTTTT.

This clone was seen once. The V gene is TRBV5-1, the J gene TRBJ1-1; D remains unclear. Per the germline V gene, CDR1 is SGHRS and CDR2 is YFSETQ. The CDR3 runs to 13 residues. V shed 5 bases and J shed 3 bases, with 11 bases lying between them. Here the CDR3 reads CASSRTEDTEAFF. CDR3 nucleotides: TGCGCCAGCAGTCGGACGGAGGACACTGAAGCTTTCTTT.

The J gene is TRBJ2-5, the V gene TRBV5-1; the D call may be TRBD1 or TRBD2 (5 bases each). Trimming shortened V by 4 bases and J by 5 bases, and 12 bases separated the two germline ends. The CDR3 runs to 13 residues. From germline, CDR1 is SGHRS and CDR2 YFSETQ. The chain's CDR3 is CASSPGPAETQYF. The DNA for the CDR3 is TGCGCCAGCAGCCCGGGGCCCGCGGAGACCCAGTACTTC.

This chain connects TRBV12-3 or TRBV12-4 to TRBJ1-1; TRBD1 aligns across 8 bases. The CDR3 extends over 13 amino acids. J gave up 6 bases and V 6 bases, and 6 bases lay outside the gene matches. CDR3 amino acids: CASRSQGVSEAFF. DNA for the CDR3: TGTGCCAGCAGATCACAGGGGGTCTCTGAAGCTTTCTTT.

The chain has TRBV27 and TRBJ2-3, with D unresolved. Germline V CDR1 and CDR2: MNHEY, SMNVEV (reference sequence). This CDR3 is 16 amino acids long. V was trimmed by 7 bases and J by 2 bases, leaving 19 bases between them. CDR3 sequence reads: CASTNYWGMVTDTQYF. The CDR3 nucleotides read TGTGCCAGCACTAATTACTGGGGAATGGTCACAGATACGCAGTATTTT.

The chain is built from TRBV5-6 and TRBJ2-1; 9 nucleotides align to TRBD2. Germline CDR1 is SGHDT and CDR2 is YYEEEE. J was trimmed by 5 bases and V by 0 bases; bases with no gene match: 6. This CDR3 is 16 amino acids long. The DNA of the CDR3 is TGTGCCAGCAGCTTGGCTGGCGGGGGGGCGCACAATGAGCAGTTCTTC. This gives the protein CASSLAGGGAHNEQFF.

The rearrangement joins TRBV2 to TRBJ1-2; D gene ambiguous. Germline CDR1 reads SNHLY; CDR2 reads FYNNEI. The CDR3 sequence is 14 residues long. Trimming cost V 5 bases and J 6 bases, with 16 bases left between them. The CDR3 DNA reads TGTGCCAGCAGTCCCCGACCGGGATATAATGGCTACACCTTC. The encoded protein is CASSPRPGYNGYTF.

The V and J genes are TRBV24-1 and TRBJ2-2; D call uncertain. CDR1 and CDR2 (germline): KGHDR, SFDVKD. The CDR3 runs 14 residues. Trimming took 2 bases from V and 1 from J, leaving 4 bases between them. CDR3 sequence reads: CATSDSRNTGELFF. The CDR3, as DNA: TGTGCCACCAGTGATTCACGGAACACCGGGGAGCTGTTTTTT.

The V and J genes are TRBV7-6 and TRBJ2-2; a weak D match, TRBD2 (5 bases). Trimming took 2 bases from V and 0 from J, leaving 10 bases between them. The germline V gene encodes CDR1 SGHVS and CDR2 FNYEAQ. This CDR3 contains 16 residues. CDR3 sequence: CASSLRGGSNTGELFF. CDR3 nucleotides: TGTGCCAGCAGCTTACGGGGTGGTTCGAACACCGGGGAGCTGTTTTTT.

The chain has TRBV29-1 and TRBJ1-1; weak D call: TRBD1 (6 bases). The ends were cut back, 5 bases at V and 4 bases at J, with 11 bases in the middle. The germline CDR1 and CDR2 sequences are SQVTM and ANQGSEA. This CDR3 region has 12 residues. This CDR3 is CSVQQGVTEAFF. The CDR3 coding sequence is TGCAGCGTTCAACAGGGCGTCACTGAAGCTTTCTTT.

The chain is built from TRBV30 and TRBJ2-7; D is undetermined. Germline values: CDR1 GTSNPN, CDR2 SVGIG (reference sequence). Trimming removed 2 bases from V and 5 bases from J, with 7 bases in between. The CDR3 runs to 11 residues. The CDR3 bases are TGTGCCTGGAGTTGGGGTGACGAGCAGTACTTC. Translated: CAWSWGDEQYF.

This clone was seen once. The V call is TRBV2, the J call TRBJ1-1, with 7 positions matching TRBD1. Germline V gene sequence: CDR1 SNHLY, CDR2 FYNNEI. The CDR3 extends over 14 amino acids. Trimming took 10 bases from V and 4 from J; bases not matched to a gene: 12. CDR3 nucleotide sequence: TGTGCCACCCAGGGGGGTCTGTCGAGCACTGAAGCTTTCTTT. Translating it yields CATQGGLSSTEAFF.

The gene calls are TRBV19 and TRBJ1-6; TRBD1 is a possible D gene (5 bases). Trimming took off 3 bases at V and 7 bases at J, with 10 bases between the two ends. Germline values: CDR1 LNHDA, CDR2 SQIVND (reference sequence). This CDR3 contains 14 residues. This CDR3 reads CASSIGHSNSPLHF. CDR3 nucleotide sequence: TGTGCCAGTAGTATTGGACACTCAAATTCACCCCTCCACTTT. The entire variable domain, with the rest obtained from reference TRBV19 and TRBJ1-6, is as follows: DGGITQSPKYLFRKEGQNVTLSCEQNLNHDAMYWYRQDPGQGLRLIYYSQIVNDFQKGDIAEGYSVSREKKESFPLTVTSAQKNPTAFYLCASSIGHSNSPLHFGNGTRLTVT.

The V call is TRBV5-1, the J call TRBJ1-3; a weak D match, TRBD1 (6 bases). This CDR3 contains 15 residues. Germline CDR1 reads SGHRS; CDR2 reads YFSETQ. V was shortened by 0 bases and J by 4 bases, with 11 bases between the two germline ends. The CDR3 is CASSLEPGAGNTIYF. Written as DNA, the CDR3 is TGCGCCAGCAGCTTGGAGCCGGGGGCAGGAAACACCATATATTTT.

The chain joins TRBV15 to TRBJ2-7; TRBD2 might be the D (5 bases). Germline CDR1 and CDR2: LNHNV and YYDKDF (reference sequence). The CDR3 length is 14 residues. V lost 0 bases to trimming and J lost 6 bases, with 12 bases between them. CDR3 in DNA: TGTGCCACCAGCAGAGATCGAGCCGCGGGCGAGCAGTACTTC. This sequence encodes CATSRDRAAGEQYF. The full variable domain, in which reference TRBV15 and TRBJ2-7 provide the parts outside the CDR3, is DAMVIQNPRYQVTQFGKPVTLSCSQTLNHNVMYWYQQKSSQAPKLLFHYYDKDFNNEADTPDNFQSRRPNTSFCFLDIRSPGLGDTAMYLCATSRDRAAGEQYFGPGTRLTVT.

This clone came up a few times. This chain links TRBV6-1 with TRBJ1-5; D remains unclear. The CDR3 is 13 amino acids. V dropped 3 bases and J dropped 7 bases, with 10 bases sitting between them. CDR1 and CDR2 (germline): MNHNS, SASEGT. Here the CDR3 DNA reads TGTGCCAGCAGTGACCCTAATGGGCAGCCCCAGCATTTT. It codes for CASSDPNGQPQHF.

The chain joins TRBV5-6 to TRBJ2-5; 7 positions match TRBD1. Germline trimming cut 4 bases from V and 2 bases from J; bases unmatched to any gene: 11. The germline V gene has CDR1 SGHDT and CDR2 YYEEEE. This CDR3 spans 16 amino acids. The CDR3 here is CASSQWGWDRQETQYF. CDR3 nucleotide sequence: TGTGCCAGCAGCCAATGGGGGTGGGACAGACAAGAGACCCAGTACTTC. Variable domain in full (rest from reference TRBV5-6 and TRBJ2-5): DAGVTQSPTHLIKTRGQQVTLRCSPKSGHDTVSWYQQALGQGPQFIFQYYEEEERQRGNFPDRFSGHQFPNYSSELNVNALLLGDSALYLCASSQWGWDRQETQYFGPGTRLLVL.